These 2 T cell receptor beta chains were all obtained from the same sample, sequenced in a study of cytotoxic CD8 clonotypes in ibrutinib-treated CLL. Clones were read by immunoSEQ multiplex PCR, and TCRdb kept only the in-frame ones, dropping some. Of approximately 160,000 clones in the sample, about 88% were seen once. This sample comprised PBMCs, obtained at disease progression, from a patient treated with ibrutinib. Source of these receptors: a human donor with chronic lymphocytic leukemia.

The V and J genes are TRBV7-6 and TRBJ2-7; TRBD1 agrees at 9 bases. The germline gives CDR1 SGHVS, CDR2 FNYEAQ. The CDR3 is 22 amino acids. The V and J ends lost 4 bases and 2 bases, in that order; junction bases with no gene match: 27. The CDR3: CASSWNSGTGTINDRIPYEQYF. DNA for the CDR3: TGTGCCAGCAGCTGGAATTCCGGGACAGGGACAATCAACGATAGAATCCCCTACGAGCAGTACTTC.

The gene calls are TRBV5-1 and TRBJ2-3; TRBD1 agrees at 7 bases. The CDR3 totals 17 residues. Trimming cost V 4 bases and J 4 bases; bases outside gene matches: 15. CDR1 and CDR2 (germline): SGHRS, YFSETQ. The CDR3 region is CASSPDRFGSGPDTQYF. CDR3 sequence (DNA): TGCGCCAGCAGCCCGGACAGGTTCGGCTCAGGTCCAGATACGCAGTATTTT.